Detailed here is one T cell receptor (beta chain). The antigen is unknown. The sample is drawn from a study of OX40 agonist ivuxolimab in advanced cancers. Study-wide results and limits: Some of the nonresponding patients also showed low levels of normalized T-cell clonal expansion.

Clones were sequenced by immunoSEQ multiplex PCR, and TCRdb holds only the in-frame ones, with some missing. The sample records nearly 80,000 clones, around 80% being singletons. Germline V gene lookup returns CDR1 SGHAT and CDR2 FQNNGV. V was cut by 5 bases and J by 6 bases, with 13 bases left in between. The CDR3 runs 13 residues. A history of autoimmune disease or systemic immunosuppression excluded patients. The chain carries TRBV11-2 and TRBJ2-5, with no clear D. The material sequenced was CD4+ or CD8+ T cells sorted from blood, taken in a trial of the OX40 agonist ivuxolimab. The TCR was taken from an adult with an advanced solid tumor such as melanoma, head and neck, liver or kidney cancer. The CDR3 DNA reads TGTGCCAGCAGCGCGGAGCCCCTCAAGACCCAGTACTTC. Translating it yields CASSAEPLKTQYF.